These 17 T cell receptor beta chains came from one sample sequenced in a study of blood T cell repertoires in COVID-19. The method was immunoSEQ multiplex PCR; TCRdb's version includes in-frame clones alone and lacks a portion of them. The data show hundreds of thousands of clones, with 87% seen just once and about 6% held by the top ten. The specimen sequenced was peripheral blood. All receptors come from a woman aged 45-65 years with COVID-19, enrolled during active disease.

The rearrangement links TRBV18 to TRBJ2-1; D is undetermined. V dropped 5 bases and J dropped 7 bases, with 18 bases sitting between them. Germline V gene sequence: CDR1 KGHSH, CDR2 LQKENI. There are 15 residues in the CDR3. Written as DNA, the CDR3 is TGTGCCAGCTCAAACACTTGGTTAGCCGATAATGAGCAGTTCTTC. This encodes CASSNTWLADNEQFF.

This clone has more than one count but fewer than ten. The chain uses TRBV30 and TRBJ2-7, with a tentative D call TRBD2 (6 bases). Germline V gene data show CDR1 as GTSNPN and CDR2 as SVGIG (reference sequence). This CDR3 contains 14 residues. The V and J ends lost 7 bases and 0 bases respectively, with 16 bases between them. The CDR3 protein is CAYTRDSTSYEQYF. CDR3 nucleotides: TGTGCCTATACCCGGGACTCGACCTCCTACGAGCAGTACTTC.

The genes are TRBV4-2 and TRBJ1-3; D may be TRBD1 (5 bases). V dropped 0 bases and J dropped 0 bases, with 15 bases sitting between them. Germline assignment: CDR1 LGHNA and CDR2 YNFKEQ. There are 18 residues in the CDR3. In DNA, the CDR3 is TGTGCCAGCAGCCAAGATTGGTGGGGCAGGACCTCTGGAAACACCATATATTTT. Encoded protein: CASSQDWWGRTSGNTIYF.

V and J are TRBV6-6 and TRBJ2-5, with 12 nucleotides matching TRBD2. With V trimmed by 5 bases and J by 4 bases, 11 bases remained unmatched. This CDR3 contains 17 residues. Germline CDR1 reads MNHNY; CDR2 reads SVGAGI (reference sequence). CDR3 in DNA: TGTGCCAGCAGTAGATCCTGGACTAGCGGGATTCGAGAGACCCAGTACTTC. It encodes CASSRSWTSGIRETQYF.

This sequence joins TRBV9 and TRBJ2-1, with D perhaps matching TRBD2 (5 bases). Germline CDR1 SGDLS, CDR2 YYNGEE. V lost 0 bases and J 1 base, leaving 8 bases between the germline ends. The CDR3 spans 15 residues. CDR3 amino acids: CASSVGWESYNEQFF. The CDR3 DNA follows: TGTGCCAGCAGCGTAGGGTGGGAGTCCTACAATGAGCAGTTCTTC.

This CDR3 reads CASSSGLAGLETQYF. The CDR3 nucleotides read TGTGCCAGCAGCTCGGGACTAGCGGGCTTAGAGACCCAGTACTTC. The V call is TRBV7-2, the J call TRBJ2-5; 12 bases line up with TRBD2. The J segment lost 4 bases and the V segment lost 4 bases, leaving 4 bases of the junction unmatched. The CDR3 runs 15 residues. Germline CDR1 SGHTA, CDR2 FQGNSA.

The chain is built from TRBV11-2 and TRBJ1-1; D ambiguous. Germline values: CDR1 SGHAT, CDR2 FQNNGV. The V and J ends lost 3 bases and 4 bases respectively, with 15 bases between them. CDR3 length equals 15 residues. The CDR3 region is CASSFEGRGGTEAFF. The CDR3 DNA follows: TGTGCCAGCAGCTTCGAAGGCCGGGGAGGCACTGAAGCTTTCTTT.

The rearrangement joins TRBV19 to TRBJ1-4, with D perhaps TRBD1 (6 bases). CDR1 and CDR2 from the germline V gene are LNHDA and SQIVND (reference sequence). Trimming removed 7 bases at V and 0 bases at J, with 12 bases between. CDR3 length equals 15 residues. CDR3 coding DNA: TGTGCCAGTACCACAGGGTCTCCAACTAATGAAAAACTGTTTTTT. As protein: CASTTGSPTNEKLFF.

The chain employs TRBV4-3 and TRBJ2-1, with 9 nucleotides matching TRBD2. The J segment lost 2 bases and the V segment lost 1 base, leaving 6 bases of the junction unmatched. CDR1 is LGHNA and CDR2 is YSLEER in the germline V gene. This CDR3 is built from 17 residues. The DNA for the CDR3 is TGCGCCAGCAGCCAAGGTGGACTAGCGATCCCCTACAATGAGCAGTTCTTC. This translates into CASSQGGLAIPYNEQFF.

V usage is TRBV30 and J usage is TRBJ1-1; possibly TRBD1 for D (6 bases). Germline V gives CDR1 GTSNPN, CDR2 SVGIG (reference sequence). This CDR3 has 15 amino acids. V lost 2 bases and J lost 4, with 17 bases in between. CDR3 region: CAWSRGGRWGTEAFF. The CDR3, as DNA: TGTGCCTGGAGTAGGGGGGGGCGGTGGGGCACTGAAGCTTTCTTT.

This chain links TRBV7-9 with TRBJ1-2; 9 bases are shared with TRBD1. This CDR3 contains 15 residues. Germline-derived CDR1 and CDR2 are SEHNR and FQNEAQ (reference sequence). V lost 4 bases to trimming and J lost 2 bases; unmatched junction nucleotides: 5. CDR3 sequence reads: CASSSEDRGNYGYTF. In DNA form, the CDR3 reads TGTGCCAGCAGCTCCGAGGACAGGGGAAACTATGGCTACACCTTC.

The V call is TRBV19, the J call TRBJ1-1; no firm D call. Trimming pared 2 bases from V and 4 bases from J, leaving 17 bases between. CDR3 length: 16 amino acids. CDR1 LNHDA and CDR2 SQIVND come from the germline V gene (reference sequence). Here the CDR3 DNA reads TGTGCCAGTAGTATAATTGGTAGGTCCGAGGGCACTGAAGCTTTCTTT. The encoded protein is CASSIIGRSEGTEAFF.

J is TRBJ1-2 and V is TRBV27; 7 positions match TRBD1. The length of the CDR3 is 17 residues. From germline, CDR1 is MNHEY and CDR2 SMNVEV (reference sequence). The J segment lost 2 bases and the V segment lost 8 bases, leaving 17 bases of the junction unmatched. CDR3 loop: CASRHPFGTDLNYGYTF. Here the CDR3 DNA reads TGTGCCAGCCGTCATCCTTTTGGGACAGATCTGAACTATGGCTACACCTTC.

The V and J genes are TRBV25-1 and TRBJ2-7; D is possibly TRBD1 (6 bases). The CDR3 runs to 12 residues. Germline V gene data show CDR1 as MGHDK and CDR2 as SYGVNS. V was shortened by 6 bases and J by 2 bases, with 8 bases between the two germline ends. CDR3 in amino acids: CASRQGTYEQYF. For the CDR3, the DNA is TGTGCCAGCAGACAGGGCACCTACGAGCAGTACTTC.

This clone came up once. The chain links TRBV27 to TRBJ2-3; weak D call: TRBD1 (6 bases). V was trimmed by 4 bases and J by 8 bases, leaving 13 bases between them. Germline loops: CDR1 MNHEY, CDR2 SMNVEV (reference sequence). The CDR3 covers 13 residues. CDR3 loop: CASSWVPQGTQYF. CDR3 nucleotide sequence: TGTGCCAGCAGTTGGGTACCACAGGGTACGCAGTATTTT.

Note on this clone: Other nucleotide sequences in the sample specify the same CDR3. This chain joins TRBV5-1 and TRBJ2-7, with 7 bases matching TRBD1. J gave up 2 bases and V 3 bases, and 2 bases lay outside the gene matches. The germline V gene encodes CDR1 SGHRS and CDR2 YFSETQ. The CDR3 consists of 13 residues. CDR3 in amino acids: CASSSQGAYEQYF. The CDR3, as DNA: TGCGCCAGCAGCTCTCAGGGGGCCTACGAGCAGTACTTC.

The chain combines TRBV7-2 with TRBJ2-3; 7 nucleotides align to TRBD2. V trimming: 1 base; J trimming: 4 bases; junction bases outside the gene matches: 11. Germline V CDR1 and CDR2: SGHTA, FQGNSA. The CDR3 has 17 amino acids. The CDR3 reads CASSLVPPGRASDTQYF. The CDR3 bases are TGTGCCAGCAGCTTAGTTCCCCCAGGGAGGGCCTCAGATACGCAGTATTTT.